This is a list of T cell receptor beta chains from one sample in a study of T-cell memory formation after mild COVID-19. TCRdb independently ran MiXCR on the 5' RACE reads; one entry per CDR3 protein. Found here are 350,000 to 450,000 distinct CDR3 sequences, around 15% of them singletons; the top ten hold 20% to 25%. The sample taken for sequencing was PBMCs or a T cell subset sorted from them (not recorded which). The receptors were sampled from a man younger than 30 who had mild COVID-19 (a few samples of this study predate the infection). Cell type and time point are not known. CDR3s include the opening cysteine and the closing phenylalanine or tryptophan. The D gene is left open where the match is weak. Some rows have no size entry. The others give once, few or many, or a class for an expanded clone.

. TRBJ1-2 TRBV6-5 TRBD1 TGTGCCACGGGGACAGGGTCTGGCTACACCTTC CATGTGSGYTF
few TRBJ2-5 TRBV5-1 . TGCGCCAGCAGCCCGGGACCCGGGGACGAGACCCAGTACTTC CASSPGPGDETQYF
few TRBJ2-3 TRBV9 TRBD2 TGTGCCAGCAGCGATGGGCGGGGGGGATTCACAGATACGCAGTATTTT CASSDGRGGFTDTQYF
. TRBJ1-2 TRBV20-1 TRBD1 TGCAGTGCACCGGGACAGAACAAACTTTATGGCTACACCTTC CSAPGQNKLYGYTF
. TRBJ1-2 TRBV9 . TGTGCCAGCAGCGTAGCCCCTGCCGTACCAGACTATGGCTACACCTTC CASSVAPAVPDYGYTF
. TRBJ2-1 TRBV5-1 TRBD2 TGCGCCAGCAGCGACGACGAACTAGCGGGGGGGCTTTCCTACAATGAGCAGTTCTTC CASSDDELAGGLSYNEQFF
few TRBJ1-1 TRBV20-1 . TGCAGTGCCCCAGACAGGCTGAACACTGAAGCTTTCTTT CSAPDRLNTEAFF
few TRBJ2-3 TRBV7-9 . TGTGCCAGCAGCACTCTCGGGGGCACAGATACGCAGTATTTT CASSTLGGTDTQYF
few TRBJ1-1 TRBV19 . TGTGCCAGTAAGGGAACAGGCCTCACTGAAGCTTTCTTT CASKGTGLTEAFF
few TRBJ2-3 TRBV6-5 . TGTGCCAGCAGTTATAGGTCCGGTCTAGATACGCAGTATTTT CASSYRSGLDTQYF
. TRBJ2-1 TRBV18 . TGTGCCAGCTCACTAAAACAGGAGCAGTTCTTC CASSLKQEQFF
few TRBJ1-4 TRBV9 . TGTGCCAGCAGCGTTGGAGGGTGGAATGAAAAACTGTTTTTT CASSVGGWNEKLFF
few TRBJ2-4 TRBV28 . TGTGCCAGCAGAGATTTAGGAACCAAAAACATTCAGTACTTC CASRDLGTKNIQYF
once TRBJ1-6 TRBV5-8 TRBD1 TGTGCCAGCAGCCCCTGGACAGGGGGCAAGAGTTCACCACTCCACTTT CASSPWTGGKSSPLHF
few TRBJ2-5 TRBV15 . TGTGCCACCAGCAAGGACAACCAAGAGACCCAGTACTTC CATSKDNQETQYF
. TRBJ1-5 TRBV6-5 TRBD1 TGTGCCAGCAGTGCCGAAATGACAGGGAATCAGCCCCAGCATTTT CASSAEMTGNQPQHF
few TRBJ1-2 TRBV9 . TGTGCCAGCAGCGTAGCCGCCAGTTCCTATGGCTACACCTTC CASSVAASSYGYTF
. TRBJ2-3 TRBV7-2 . TGTGCCAGCAGCTTAGTATCCACTACCACAGATACGCAGTATTTT CASSLVSTTTDTQYF
few TRBJ1-6 TRBV3-1 TRBD1 TGTGCCAGCAGCCAATGGGACAGAGTAACTAATTCACCCCTCCACTTT CASSQWDRVTNSPLHF
few TRBJ1-1 TRBV7-2 . TGTGCCAGCAGCGCAATAACCAACACTGAAGCTTTCTTT CASSAITNTEAFF
few TRBJ1-2 TRBV9 . TGTGCCAGCAGCCCCGAGAGAGGATCTTTCGGCTACACCTTC CASSPERGSFGYTF
. TRBJ1-1 TRBV5-1 . TGCGCCAGCAGCTTGTTTTGGAATGGGGGCGCGGGGGGCACTGAAGCTTTCTTT CASSLFWNGGAGGTEAFF
few TRBJ1-1 TRBV6-6 . TGTGCCAGCAGCTCAGGGATGGCTTTCTTT CASSSGMAFF
few TRBJ1-2 TRBV4-3 . TGCGCCAGCAGCCAAGAAACCGGCAGGAGAAAGTATGGCTACACCTTC CASSQETGRRKYGYTF
. TRBJ2-3 TRBV6-2/TRBV6-3 . TGTGCCAGCAGCCGGAGACCAGGGCAAGATACGCAGTATTTT CASSRRPGQDTQYF
many TRBJ2-1 TRBV24-1 TRBD1 TGTGCCACCAGTTCAATAGGACAGGGGGCGGACAATGAGCAGTTCTTC CATSSIGQGADNEQFF
few TRBJ2-2 TRBV5-1 . TGCGCCAGCAGCTTGTCTAGGGGTAACACCGGGGAGCTGTTTTTT CASSLSRGNTGELFF
. TRBJ1-1 TRBV20-1 . TGCAGTGCTAGAGATCCCGATTACACTGAAGCTTTCTTT CSARDPDYTEAFF
once TRBJ2-1 TRBV20-1 . TGCAGTGCTAGATTACTCGCGGGGGCGGGTGAGCAGTTCTTC CSARLLAGAGEQFF
few TRBJ2-2 TRBV25-1 . TGTGCCAGCAGTGAGGCTTGGCAGTTTGCCGGGGAGCTGTTTTTT CASSEAWQFAGELFF
many TRBJ2-5 TRBV5-1 . TGCGCCAGCAGCTTGGGAGACTACACCCAGGAGACCCAGTACTTC CASSLGDYTQETQYF
few TRBJ2-1 TRBV7-8 . TGTGCCAGCAGCCCGCCCGTGTGGGGACGGAATGAGCAGTTCTTC CASSPPVWGRNEQFF
few TRBJ2-3 TRBV2 . TGTGCCGGGGGGAGAGGAGATACGCAGTATTTT CAGGRGDTQYF
few TRBJ1-1 TRBV20-1 . TGCAGTGCTAGAGACCCCCGTTGGGGGTCGGTCACTGAAGCTTTCTTT CSARDPRWGSVTEAFF
. TRBJ2-3 TRBV7-8 . TGTGCCAGCAGCTTACCCTGGCCAGGGGTAGGCACAGATACGCAGTATTTT CASSLPWPGVGTDTQYF
many TRBJ1-1 TRBV24-1 . TGTGCCACCAGTCAGGGGACTGAAGCTTTCTTT CATSQGTEAFF
many TRBJ2-5 TRBV18 . TGTGCCAGCTCACCGCCGGGTTCGGAGACCCAGTACTTC CASSPPGSETQYF
. TRBJ2-5 TRBV4-1 . TGCGCCAGCAGCCACCCCGTGGGGAGGGAGACCCAGTACTTC CASSHPVGRETQYF
. TRBJ2-2 TRBV4-2 TRBD2 TGTGCCAGCAGGAGGGATCGGGAGGGATGGTCCGGGGAGCTGTTTTTT CASRRDREGWSGELFF
. TRBJ2-5 TRBV15 . TGTGCCACCAGCAGAGATATGGGTATTAAGACCCAGTACTTC CATSRDMGIKTQYF
many TRBJ1-6 TRBV20-1 . TGCAGTGCTAGAGACACAGGGTCGGTTAAGAATTCACCCCTCCACTTT CSARDTGSVKNSPLHF
many TRBJ1-4 TRBV20-1 . TGCAGTGCTAACCTGGGAGCCCCCTTTTCAACTAATGAAAAACTGTTTTTT CSANLGAPFSTNEKLFF
. TRBJ2-5 TRBV2 . TGTGCCAGCGGGCCCAGCTGGGAGACCCAGTACTTC CASGPSWETQYF
few TRBJ1-3 TRBV20-1 . TGCAGTGCTAGCAGGGATGCAAACACCATATATTTT CSASRDANTIYF
few TRBJ1-1 TRBV30 . TGTGCCTGGAGTGGGTGGGGACAACCTTGGAGGAACACTGAAGCTTTCTTT CAWSGWGQPWRNTEAFF
. TRBJ1-6 TRBV5-6 . TGTGCCAGCAGCGGTAGATCCTATAATTCACCCCTCCACTTT CASSGRSYNSPLHF
. TRBJ1-4 TRBV5-6 . TGTGCCAGCAGCTTGGAAATTGGCGAAAAACTGTTTTTT CASSLEIGEKLFF
few TRBJ2-1 TRBV7-9 . TGTGCCAGCAGCCTTAGACCCCAGGGTGAGTTCTTC CASSLRPQGEFF
. TRBJ1-6 TRBV9 . TGTGCCAGCAGCTCAGGGGTAGGGCTAGGGTCACCCCTCCACTTT CASSSGVGLGSPLHF
. TRBJ1-6 TRBV6-2/TRBV6-3 . TGTGCCAGCAGAGGTCTCCCGAATTCACCCCTCCACTTT CASRGLPNSPLHF
. TRBJ1-1 TRBV4-3 . TGCGCCAGCAGCCTGGATACAGGGAGCGGGACTGAAGCTTTCTTT CASSLDTGSGTEAFF
. TRBJ2-1 TRBV5-1 . TGCGCCAGCAGCCCCCAGGGGGGTCAGTACAATGAGCAGTTCTTC CASSPQGGQYNEQFF
. TRBJ2-5 TRBV6-2/TRBV6-3 . TGTGCCAGCAGCATCCGGGACACCTCGGGGGAGACCCAGTACTTC CASSIRDTSGETQYF
. TRBJ2-2 TRBV9 . TGTGCCAGCAGCGAGGGCCCCGGACACACCGGGGAGCTGTTTTTT CASSEGPGHTGELFF
. TRBJ1-1 TRBV28 TRBD1 TGTGCCAGCAGACCAGGGGGCAGGACTGAAGCTTTCTTT CASRPGGRTEAFF
few TRBJ2-5 TRBV9 . TGTGCCAGCAGCCCCAAGCAGGGAGGAGAGACCCAGTACTTC CASSPKQGGETQYF
. TRBJ2-3 TRBV12-3/TRBV12-4 . TGTGCCAGCAGTCCAATGAGAAGCACAGATACGCAGTATTTT CASSPMRSTDTQYF
many TRBJ2-5 TRBV9 . TGTGCCAGCAGCGTGGGCCAGGGGCGGGAGACCCAGTACTTC CASSVGQGRETQYF
few TRBJ2-5 TRBV2 TRBD2 TGTGCCAGCATGTGGCGGGGGGGCAAAGAGACCCAGTACTTC CASMWRGGKETQYF